These 18 T cell receptor beta chains were all obtained from the same sample, sequenced in a study of T cells in Graves' hyperthyroidism and ophthalmopathy. It was RNA transcripts that yielded the amplified TCR beta CDR3 regions. An initial round of RT-PCR targeting the TCR CDR3 relied on the HTBI primer set. Each CDR3 protein is one row after TCRdb ran MiXCR on the multiplex PCR reads. The table has 360,000 or so distinct CDR3 sequences, roughly 15% seen once. Sequencing used blood. The receptors originated from an older woman with Graves' ophthalmopathy.

J is TRBJ2-1 and V is TRBV20-1; D is unresolved. V dropped 1 base and J dropped 9 bases, with 19 bases sitting between them. Per the germline V gene, CDR1 is DFQATT and CDR2 is SNEGSKA (reference sequence). This CDR3 contains 15 residues. CDR3 sequence: CSARGFRDVGGEQFF. In DNA, the CDR3 is TGCAGTGCTAGAGGTTTTCGCGACGTTGGCGGTGAGCAGTTCTTC.

Only a few counts were recorded for this clonotype. The CDR3 reads CASSPRDGAGELFF. DNA for the CDR3: TGTGCCAGTAGTCCCCGGGACGGGGCCGGGGAGCTGTTTTTT. The gene calls are TRBV19 and TRBJ2-2, with D tentatively TRBD1 or TRBD2 (5 bases each). Germline V CDR1 and CDR2: LNHDA, SQIVND (reference sequence). CDR3 length: 14 residues. V dropped 5 bases and J dropped 6 bases, with 13 bases sitting between them.

Ten or more counts support this clonotype. The V gene is TRBV18, the J gene TRBJ1-2, with D possibly being TRBD1 (5 bases). Germline V CDR1 and CDR2: KGHSH, LQKENI. V lost 3 bases and J 6 bases, leaving 17 bases between the germline ends. The CDR3 spans 15 residues. CDR3 sequence reads: CASSPSAGLLHGYTF. The CDR3 nucleotides read TGTGCCAGCTCACCGTCGGCGGGGCTTCTCCATGGCTACACCTTC. The variable domain in full, completed from reference TRBV18 and TRBJ1-2, reads NAGVMQNPRHLVRRRGQEARLRCSPMKGHSHVYWYRQLPEEGLKFMVYLQKENIIDESGMPKERFSAEFPKEGPSILRIQQVVRGDSAAYFCASSPSAGLLHGYTFGSGTRLTVV.

The V and J genes are TRBV18 and TRBJ2-1; 11 nucleotides line up with TRBD2. Unmatched junction bases numbered 4, after V lost 2 bases and J lost 4 bases. This CDR3 region has 16 residues. The germline V gene has CDR1 KGHSH and CDR2 LQKENI. This chain's CDR3 is CASSPDLAGGYNEQFF. In DNA form, the CDR3 reads TGTGCCAGCTCACCAGACCTAGCGGGAGGATACAATGAGCAGTTCTTC.

Many counts were recorded for this clonotype. The chain carries TRBV5-1 and TRBJ2-7; 10 bases map to TRBD2. Unmatched junction bases numbered 9, after V lost 4 bases and J lost 2 bases. Germline V lookup: CDR1 SGHRS, CDR2 YFSETQ. The CDR3 contains 16 residues. Written as DNA, the CDR3 is TGCGCCAGCAGCCAGGAGCCAGCGGGAGGGGCCTACGAGCAGTACTTC. It translates to CASSQEPAGGAYEQYF.

This clonotype came up many times. The CDR3, as DNA: TGCAGCGTTGTAGCGGGGGCGATAGGGTTGAACACTGAAGCTTTCTTT. Its protein product is CSVVAGAIGLNTEAFF. J is TRBJ1-1 and V is TRBV29-1; possibly TRBD1 for D (6 bases). Per the germline V gene, CDR1 is SQVTM and CDR2 is ANQGSEA. The CDR3 is made up of 16 amino acids. The V end lost 4 bases, the J end lost 0 bases, and 18 bases lay between the germline ends. The complete variable domain, with remaining parts taken from reference TRBV29-1 and TRBJ1-1, reads SAVISQKPSRDICQRGTSLTIQCQVDSQVTMMFWYRQQPGQSLTLIATANQGSEATYESGFVIDKFPISRPNLTFSTLTVSNMSPEDSSIYLCSVVAGAIGLNTEAFFGQGTRLTVV.

This clonotype was seen at least ten times. The chain links TRBV5-1 to TRBJ2-1, with 10 bases that match TRBD2. V was clipped by 2 bases and J by 7 bases; unmatched bases: 3. This CDR3 region has 14 residues. Germline assignment: CDR1 SGHRS and CDR2 YFSETQ. The DNA for the CDR3 is TGCGCCAGCAGCTTCCTAGCGGGAGTGAATGAGCAGTTCTTC. Translation gives CASSFLAGVNEQFF.

At least ten counts were recorded for this clonotype. The CDR3 DNA follows: TGTGCCAGCAGCTTACAACAGGGTTACCAAGAGACCCAGTACTTC. This gives the protein CASSLQQGYQETQYF. The chain joins TRBV7-2 to TRBJ2-5, with a weak D call TRBD1 (6 bases). The CDR3 is made up of 15 amino acids. The germline V and J ends were trimmed by 2 bases and 0 bases, with 10 bases remaining between them. CDR1 and CDR2 (germline): SGHTA, FQGNSA.

The chain couples TRBV28 to TRBJ2-1; 10 nucleotides line up with TRBD2. The CDR3 is 17 amino acids. J gave up 4 bases and V 5 bases, and 11 bases lay outside the gene matches. Germline lookup yields CDR1 MDHEN and CDR2 SYDVKM. The DNA for the CDR3 is TGTGCCAGCAGTCAGAGCGGGAGGGCCCTCCTATACAATGAGCAGTTCTTC. Translation: CASSQSGRALLYNEQFF.

The chain carries TRBV29-1 and TRBJ2-2; TRBD2 matches at 9 bases. With 1 base clipped from V and 7 bases from J, the junction kept 4 bases outside the gene matches. Per the germline V gene, CDR1 is SQVTM and CDR2 is ANQGSEA. This CDR3 spans 14 amino acids. The CDR3 here is CSVEGGRAGGELFF. In DNA, the CDR3 is TGCAGCGTTGAAGGCGGGAGGGCCGGCGGGGAGCTGTTTTTT.

This chain connects TRBV3-1 to TRBJ2-1; 11 nucleotides agree with TRBD2. The CDR3 covers 16 residues. V was clipped by 1 base and J by 9 bases; unmatched bases: 8. The germline V gene has CDR1 LGHDT and CDR2 YNNKEL (reference sequence). The CDR3 sequence is CASSQVRLAGGGEQFF. CDR3 sequence (DNA): TGTGCCAGCAGCCAAGTTAGATTAGCGGGAGGGGGTGAGCAGTTCTTC.

This clonotype was recorded a few times. The gene calls are TRBV10-3 and TRBJ2-7, with D perhaps matching TRBD2 (6 bases). The CDR3 length is 12 residues. Per the germline V gene, CDR1 is ENHRY and CDR2 is SYGVKD. The V gene lost 5 bases and the J gene lost 5 bases, with 10 bases spanning the gap. CDR3 nucleotide sequence: TGTGCCATCAGTTGGTCGGGAGACGAGCAGTACTTC. Its protein product is CAISWSGDEQYF.

This clonotype has a count of ten or more. The CDR3 DNA is TGTGCCAGCAGCCCCGGACTAGTAGGGGGGTCCGAGCAGTACTTC. Translating gives CASSPGLVGGSEQYF. The rearrangement links TRBV7-9 to TRBJ2-7, with D possibly matching TRBD2 (7 bases). The V end lost 5 bases, the J end lost 6 bases, and 20 bases lay between the germline ends. The CDR3 runs to 15 residues. Germline assignment: CDR1 SEHNR and CDR2 FQNEAQ (reference sequence). The entire variable domain, with the rest obtained from reference TRBV7-9 and TRBJ2-7, is as follows: DTGVSQNPRHKITKRGQNVTFRCDPISEHNRLYWYRQTLGQGPEFLTYFQNEAQLEKSRLLSDRFSAERPKGSFSTLEIQRTEQGDSAMYLCASSPGLVGGSEQYFGPGTRLTVT.

This clonotype was detected many times. The chain uses TRBV7-8 and TRBJ2-3; 7 bases align to TRBD1. The V segment lost 4 bases and the J segment 1 base; nucleotides outside the gene matches: 2. The CDR3 covers 14 residues. Germline CDR1 and CDR2: SGHVS and FQNEAQ. This CDR3 is CASSYRGGTDTQYF. The CDR3 coding sequence is TGTGCCAGCAGCTACAGGGGAGGCACAGATACGCAGTATTTT.

The V call is TRBV12-3 or TRBV12-4, the J call TRBJ1-1, with TRBD1 matching over 7 bases. V shed 6 bases, J shed 3 bases, and the junction held 4 bases outside the gene matches. The CDR3 sequence is 13 residues long. The chain's CDR3 is CASRLTGYTEAFF. The CDR3 bases are TGTGCCAGCAGGTTGACAGGGTACACTGAAGCTTTCTTT.

This clonotype was counted between two and nine times. The chain carries TRBV3-1 and TRBJ2-3, with D possibly TRBD1 on 5 matching bases. Germline CDR1 and CDR2: LGHDT and YNNKEL (reference sequence). The CDR3 is 15 residues long. Trimming left V 1 base short and J 2 bases short, with 10 bases between. Here the CDR3 reads CASSQGPGITDTQYF. As DNA, the CDR3 is TGTGCCAGCAGCCAAGGGCCAGGGATCACAGATACGCAGTATTTT.

A few counts support this clonotype. Here the CDR3 DNA reads TGTGCCAGCAGTTACTCCAGATATAGCACAGATACGCAGTATTTT. The encoded protein is CASSYSRYSTDTQYF. This chain joins TRBV6-2 or TRBV6-3 and TRBJ2-3; unclear D gene. Germline CDR1 MNHEY, CDR2 SVGEGT. V lost 0 bases and J 0 bases, leaving 7 bases between the germline ends. The CDR3 has 15 residues.

This clonotype was recorded at least ten times. The chain couples TRBV7-2 to TRBJ2-1; TRBD2 aligns across 9 bases. Trimming removed 1 base from V and 3 bases from J; junction bases left unmatched: 13. The germline gives CDR1 SGHTA, CDR2 FQGNSA. This CDR3 is 19 amino acids long. CDR3 bases: TGTGCCAGCAGCTTAGGGGGTGGTGGAGCGGGAGGAAGCTACAATGAGCAGTTCTTC. This sequence encodes CASSLGGGGAGGSYNEQFF.